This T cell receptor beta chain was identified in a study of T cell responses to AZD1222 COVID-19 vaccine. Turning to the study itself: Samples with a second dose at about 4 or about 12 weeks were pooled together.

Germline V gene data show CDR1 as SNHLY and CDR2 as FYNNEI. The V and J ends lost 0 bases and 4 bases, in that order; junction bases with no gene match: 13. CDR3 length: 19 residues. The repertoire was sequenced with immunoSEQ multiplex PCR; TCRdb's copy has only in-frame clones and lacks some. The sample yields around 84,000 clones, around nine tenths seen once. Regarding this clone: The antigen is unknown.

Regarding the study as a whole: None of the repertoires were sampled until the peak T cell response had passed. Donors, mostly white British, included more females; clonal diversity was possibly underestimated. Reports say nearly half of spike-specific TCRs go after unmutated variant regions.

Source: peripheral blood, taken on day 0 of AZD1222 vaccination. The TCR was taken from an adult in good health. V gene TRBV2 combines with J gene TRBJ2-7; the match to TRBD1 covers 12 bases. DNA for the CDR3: TGTGCCAGCAGTGAAGCGCTTCGGGGGACAGGGGGCCTCAGATACGAGCAGTACTTC. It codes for CASSEALRGTGGLRYEQYF.